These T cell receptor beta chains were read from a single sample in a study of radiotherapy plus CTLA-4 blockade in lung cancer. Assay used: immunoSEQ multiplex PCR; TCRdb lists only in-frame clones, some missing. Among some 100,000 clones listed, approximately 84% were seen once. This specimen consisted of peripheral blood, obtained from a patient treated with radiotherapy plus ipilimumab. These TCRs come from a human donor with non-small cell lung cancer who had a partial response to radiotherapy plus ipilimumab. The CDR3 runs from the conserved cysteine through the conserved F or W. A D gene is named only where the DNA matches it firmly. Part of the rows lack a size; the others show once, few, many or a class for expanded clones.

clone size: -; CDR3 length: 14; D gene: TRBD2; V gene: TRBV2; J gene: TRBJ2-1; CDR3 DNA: TGTGCCAGCAGTGAATGGCGGGAGCTCAATGAGCAGTTCTTC; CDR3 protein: CASSEWRELNEQFF
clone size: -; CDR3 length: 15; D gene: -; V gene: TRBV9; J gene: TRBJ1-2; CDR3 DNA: TGTGCCAGCAGCGTAGCCCCAGGGGAGAGCTATGGCTACACCTTC; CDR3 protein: CASSVAPGESYGYTF
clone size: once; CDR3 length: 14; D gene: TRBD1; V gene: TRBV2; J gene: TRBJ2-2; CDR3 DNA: TGTGCCAGCAGGGACAGGGGGACGGCCGGGGAGCTGTTTTTT; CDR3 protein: CASRDRGTAGELFF
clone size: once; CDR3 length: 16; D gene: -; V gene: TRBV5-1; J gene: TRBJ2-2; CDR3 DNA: TGCGCCAGCAGCCCCTGGACTCGGAAGAACACCGGGGAGCTGTTTTTT; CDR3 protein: CASSPWTRKNTGELFF
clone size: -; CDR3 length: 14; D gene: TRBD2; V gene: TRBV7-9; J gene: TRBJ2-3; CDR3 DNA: TGTGCCAGCAGCTTAACTAGCGGGGGTTCAACGCAGTATTTT; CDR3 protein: CASSLTSGGSTQYF
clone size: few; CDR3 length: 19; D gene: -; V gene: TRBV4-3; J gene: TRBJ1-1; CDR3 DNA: TGCGCCAGCAGCCAAGATGTGAGCGGGGCCTACACTGTGGATGGATATGCTTTCTTT; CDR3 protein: CASSQDVSGAYTVDGYAFF
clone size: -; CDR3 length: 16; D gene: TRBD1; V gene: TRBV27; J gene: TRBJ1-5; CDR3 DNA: TGTGCCAGCAGTTTAGGGCAGGGGGAAAGCAATCAGCCCCAGCATTTT; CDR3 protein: CASSLGQGESNQPQHF
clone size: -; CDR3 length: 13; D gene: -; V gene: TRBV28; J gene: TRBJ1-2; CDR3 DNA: TGTGCCAGCACAGGCAGGGGAGACTATGGCTACACCTTC; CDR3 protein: CASTGRGDYGYTF
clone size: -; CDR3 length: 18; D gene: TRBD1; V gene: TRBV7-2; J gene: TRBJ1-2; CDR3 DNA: TGTGCCAGCAGCAAAAACGGGGGACAGGCTGTCTTCCACTATGGCTACACCTTC; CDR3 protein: CASSKNGGQAVFHYGYTF
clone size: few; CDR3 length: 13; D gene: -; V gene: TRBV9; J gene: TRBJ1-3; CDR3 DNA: TGTGCCAGCAGCGAACCGAATTTAGACACCATATATTTT; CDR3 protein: CASSEPNLDTIYF
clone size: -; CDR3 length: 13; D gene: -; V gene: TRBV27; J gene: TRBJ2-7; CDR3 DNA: TGTGCCAGCAGTTTATCAGGGGCCTACGAGCAGTACTTC; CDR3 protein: CASSLSGAYEQYF
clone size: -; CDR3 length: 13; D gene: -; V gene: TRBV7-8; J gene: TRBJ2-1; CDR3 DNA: TGTGCCAGCAGCTTAAGGGAAGGGGCTGAGCAGTTCTTC; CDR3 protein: CASSLREGAEQFF